These T cell receptor beta chains were read from a single sample in a study of a mutant IDH1 vaccine in newly diagnosed glioma. The method was immunoSEQ multiplex PCR; TCRdb's version includes in-frame clones alone and lacks a portion of them. This sample carries roughly 46,000 clones, 86% of them seen once, and the ten largest clones take 2% to 3%. The sample was PBMCs, taken from a glioma patient treated with radiotherapy, temozolomide or both. All receptors come from a middle-aged man with glioma. The CDR3 runs from the conserved cysteine through the conserved F or W.

14	TRBV5-1	TRBJ2-1	CASRSASSYNEQFF
14	TRBV7-2	TRBJ2-2	CASRQTSEGGELFF
15	TRBV7-9	TRBJ2-2	CAPRRAGGDTGELFF
16	TRBV14	TRBJ1-3	CASSQDRRRSGNTIYF
12	TRBV9	TRBJ2-1	CASSPRRDEQFF
14	TRBV18	TRBJ2-7	CASSPQGVGYEQYF
13	TRBV29-1	TRBJ1-1	CSAISKGNTEAFF
15	TRBV27	TRBJ2-5	CASSFRGTPRETQYF
14	TRBV4-3	TRBJ1-2	CASSPALGAYGYTF
16	TRBV6-5	TRBJ2-7	CASSSPGLAGDGEQYF
17	TRBV4-1	TRBJ2-2	CASNPGLAGADTGELFF
16	TRBV5-1	TRBJ2-7	CASSLWGGQGSYEQYF
15	TRBV6-5	TRBJ2-1	CASRPDRGGNNEQFF
13	TRBV5-1	TRBJ2-7	CASSSAISYEQYF
11	TRBV6-6	TRBJ2-2	CASSPPGELFF
15	TRBV19	TRBJ2-4	CASSIGGPFLDIQYF
15	TRBV2	TRBJ1-5	CASRGGGRGSQPQHF
12	TRBV10-2	TRBJ2-7	CASSSSGLEQYF
15	TRBV5-1	TRBJ1-1	CASKPGTGSYTEAFF
15	TRBV5-1	TRBJ2-7	CASSTEGTPVYEQYF
14	TRBV7-9	TRBJ1-3	CASSSQGSGNTIYF
13	TRBV25-1	TRBJ2-7	CASSVQASYEQYF
13	TRBV21-1	TRBJ1-5	CASNGTGHQPQHF
14	TRBV19	TRBJ2-7	CASSESGGDYEQYF
15	TRBV6-5	TRBJ2-7	CASRPMDSRNDEQYF
16	TRBV12-5	TRBJ2-3	CASGFSSLSSTDTQYF
18	TRBV9	TRBJ1-5	CASSVVGGWDSCNQPQHF
15	TRBV19	TRBJ2-7	CASSIGLAGTYEQYF
14	TRBV27	TRBJ2-1	CASSLNDGLNEQFF
13	TRBV18	TRBJ1-3	CASSPQGGNTIYF
15	TRBV5-4	TRBJ2-3	CASSLRQGAGDTQYF
14	TRBV7-6	TRBJ2-1	CASSLLYGYNEQFF
11	TRBV5-6	TRBJ2-7	CASRGHHEQYF
15	TRBV7-3	TRBJ2-7	CASSLMPGRSYEQYF
14	TRBV4-1	TRBJ1-1	CASSRGGQNTEAFF
16	TRBV7-9	TRBJ2-5	CASSLVTREGKETQYF
13	TRBV9	TRBJ1-4	CASSVSSNEKLFF
13	TRBV5-1	TRBJ2-5	CASSLRDETKIYF
16	TRBV7-9	TRBJ2-5	CATGLAGGPDGETQYF
12	TRBV10-3	TRBJ1-5	CATRGENQPQHF
14	TRBV5-1	TRBJ2-3	CASRAGENTDTQYF
15	TRBV6-5	TRBJ1-4	CASSYSTATNEKLFF
17	TRBV7-9	TRBJ2-5	CASSPRTSGRAGETQYF
18	TRBV9	TRBJ2-1	CASSAPLGLAGGRDEQFF
11	TRBV20-1	TRBJ1-1	CSVNLRGRDPF
14	TRBV7-6	TRBJ2-2	CASSARGNTGELFF
14	TRBV5-1	TRBJ2-7	CASSGTGNFNEQYF
14	TRBV2	TRBJ1-1	CASSTPPTNTEAFF